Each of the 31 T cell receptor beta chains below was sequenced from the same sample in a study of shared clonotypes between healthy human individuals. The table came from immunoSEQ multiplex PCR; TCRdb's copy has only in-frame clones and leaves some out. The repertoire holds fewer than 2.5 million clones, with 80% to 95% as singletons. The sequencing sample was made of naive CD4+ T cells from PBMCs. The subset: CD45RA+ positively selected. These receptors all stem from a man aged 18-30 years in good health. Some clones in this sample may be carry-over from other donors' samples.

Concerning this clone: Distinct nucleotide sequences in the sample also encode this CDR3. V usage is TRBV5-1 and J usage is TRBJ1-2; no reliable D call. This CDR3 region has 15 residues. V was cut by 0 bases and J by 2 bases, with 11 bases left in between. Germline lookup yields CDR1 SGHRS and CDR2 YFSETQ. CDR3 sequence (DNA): TGCGCCAGCAGCTTGGGTCAGGCCTCGAACTATGGCTACACCTTC. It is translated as CASSLGQASNYGYTF.

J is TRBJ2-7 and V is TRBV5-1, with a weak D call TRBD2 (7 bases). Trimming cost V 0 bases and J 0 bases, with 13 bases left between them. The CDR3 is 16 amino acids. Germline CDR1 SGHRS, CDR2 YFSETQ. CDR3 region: CASSLVVGGLSYEQYF. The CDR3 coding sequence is TGCGCCAGCAGCTTGGTCGTCGGGGGGCTCTCCTACGAGCAGTACTTC.

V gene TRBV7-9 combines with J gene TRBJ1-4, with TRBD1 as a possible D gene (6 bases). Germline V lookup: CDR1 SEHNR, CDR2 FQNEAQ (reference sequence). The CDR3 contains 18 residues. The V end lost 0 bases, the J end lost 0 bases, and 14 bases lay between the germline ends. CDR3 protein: CASSLARQVLTTNEKLFF. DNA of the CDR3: TGTGCCAGCAGCTTAGCGAGACAGGTTTTAACAACTAATGAAAAACTGTTTTTT.

The CDR3 is CASSVEYTGELFF. CDR3 sequence (DNA): TGTGCCAGCAGCGTCGAATACACCGGGGAGCTGTTTTTT. This chain links TRBV7-7 with TRBJ2-2; no reliable D call. Between the trimmed V and J ends, which lost 5 bases and 3 bases, there was a span of 7 bases. The CDR3 covers 13 residues. Germline lookup yields CDR1 SSHAT and CDR2 FNYEAQ (reference sequence).

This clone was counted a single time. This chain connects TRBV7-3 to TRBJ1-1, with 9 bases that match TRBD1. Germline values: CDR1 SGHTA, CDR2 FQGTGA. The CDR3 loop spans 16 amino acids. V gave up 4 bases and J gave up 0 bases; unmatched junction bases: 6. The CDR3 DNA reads TGTGCCAGCAGCTACACAGGGGGCTTCTTGAACACTGAAGCTTTCTTT. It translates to CASSYTGGFLNTEAFF.

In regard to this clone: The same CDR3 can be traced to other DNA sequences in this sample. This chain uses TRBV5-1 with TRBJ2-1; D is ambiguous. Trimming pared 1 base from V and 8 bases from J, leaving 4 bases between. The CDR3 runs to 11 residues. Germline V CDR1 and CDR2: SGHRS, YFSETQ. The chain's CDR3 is CASSLLDEQFF. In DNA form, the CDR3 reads TGCGCCAGCAGCTTGCTAGATGAGCAGTTCTTC.

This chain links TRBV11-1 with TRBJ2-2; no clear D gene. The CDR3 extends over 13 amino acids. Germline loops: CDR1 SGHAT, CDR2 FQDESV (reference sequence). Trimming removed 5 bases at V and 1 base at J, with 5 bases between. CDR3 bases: TGTGCCAGCAGCGCCCAGAACACCGGGGAGCTGTTTTTT. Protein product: CASSAQNTGELFF.

CDR3 in DNA: TGCGCCAGCAGCGTAGGGGCTAGCGGGACATTTGCCGATACGCAGTATTTT. Translated: CASSVGASGTFADTQYF. This chain connects TRBV10-1 to TRBJ2-3; TRBD2 agrees at 9 bases. This CDR3 is 17 amino acids long. J gave up 6 bases and V 6 bases, and 16 bases lay outside the gene matches. CDR1 and CDR2 (germline): WNHNN, SYGVQD (reference sequence).

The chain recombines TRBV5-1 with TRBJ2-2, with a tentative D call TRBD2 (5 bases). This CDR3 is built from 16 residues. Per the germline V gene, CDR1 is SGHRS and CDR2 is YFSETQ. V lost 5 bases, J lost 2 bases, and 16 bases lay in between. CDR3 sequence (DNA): TGCGCCAGCAGTTACCCATCGACGGGAAACACCGGGGAGCTGTTTTTT. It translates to CASSYPSTGNTGELFF.

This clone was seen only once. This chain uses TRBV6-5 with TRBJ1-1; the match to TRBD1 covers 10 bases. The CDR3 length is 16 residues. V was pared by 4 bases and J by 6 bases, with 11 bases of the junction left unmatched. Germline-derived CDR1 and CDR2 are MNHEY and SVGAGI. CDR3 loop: CASSSRDRGIGAEAFF. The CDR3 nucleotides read TGTGCCAGCAGTTCCCGGGACAGGGGTATAGGGGCTGAAGCTTTCTTT.

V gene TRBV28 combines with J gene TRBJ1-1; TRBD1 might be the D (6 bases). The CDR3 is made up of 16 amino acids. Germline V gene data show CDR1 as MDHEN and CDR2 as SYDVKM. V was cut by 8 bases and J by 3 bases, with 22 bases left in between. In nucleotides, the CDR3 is TGTGCCAGCCCGTCAGGGGATGCCGTTTCGGACACTGAAGCTTTCTTT. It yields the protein CASPSGDAVSDTEAFF.

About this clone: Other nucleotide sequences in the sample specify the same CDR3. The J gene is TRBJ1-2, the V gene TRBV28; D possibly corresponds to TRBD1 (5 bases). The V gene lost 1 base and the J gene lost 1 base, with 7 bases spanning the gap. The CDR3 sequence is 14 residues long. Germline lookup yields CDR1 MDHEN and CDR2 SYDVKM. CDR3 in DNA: TGTGCCAGCAGTTTATTTGGGGGTAACTATGGCTACACCTTC. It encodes CASSLFGGNYGYTF.

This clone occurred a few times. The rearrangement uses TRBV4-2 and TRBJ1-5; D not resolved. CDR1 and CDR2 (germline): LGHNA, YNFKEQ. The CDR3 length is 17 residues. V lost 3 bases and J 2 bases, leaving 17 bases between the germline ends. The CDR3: CASSHHEAEGGNQPQHF. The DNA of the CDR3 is TGTGCCAGCAGCCACCACGAGGCGGAGGGCGGCAATCAGCCCCAGCATTTT.

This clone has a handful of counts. CDR3 amino acids: CAWKPRTANEAFF. The CDR3 DNA reads TGTGCCTGGAAACCGAGGACAGCGAATGAAGCTTTCTTT. The chain uses TRBV30 and TRBJ1-1; D possibly corresponds to TRBD1 (6 bases). This CDR3 comprises 13 residues. The V and J ends lost 4 bases and 7 bases respectively, with 16 bases between them. Per the germline V gene, CDR1 is GTSNPN and CDR2 is SVGIG (reference sequence).

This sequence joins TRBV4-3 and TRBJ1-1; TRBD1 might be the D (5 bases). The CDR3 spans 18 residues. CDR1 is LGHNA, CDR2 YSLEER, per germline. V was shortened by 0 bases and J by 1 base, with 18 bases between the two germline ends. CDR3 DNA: TGCGCCAGCAGCCAAGATTGGGGGGACGCTTCCGGGAACACTGAAGCTTTCTTT. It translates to CASSQDWGDASGNTEAFF.

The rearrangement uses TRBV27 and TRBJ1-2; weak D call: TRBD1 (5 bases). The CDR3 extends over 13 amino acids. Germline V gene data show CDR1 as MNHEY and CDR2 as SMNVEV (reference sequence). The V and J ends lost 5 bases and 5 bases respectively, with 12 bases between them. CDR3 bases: TGTGCCAGCAGTACGGGACGGATTTATGGCTACACCTTC. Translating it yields CASSTGRIYGYTF.

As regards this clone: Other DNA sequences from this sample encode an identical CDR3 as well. The CDR3 sequence is CASSWDRGYGYTF. The CDR3 nucleotides read TGTGCCAGCAGCTGGGACAGGGGTTATGGCTACACCTTC. The chain carries TRBV7-2 and TRBJ1-2, with 10 positions matching TRBD1. Germline V gives CDR1 SGHTA, CDR2 FQGNSA. This CDR3 is 13 amino acids long. Trimming cost V 4 bases and J 5 bases; bases outside gene matches: 1.

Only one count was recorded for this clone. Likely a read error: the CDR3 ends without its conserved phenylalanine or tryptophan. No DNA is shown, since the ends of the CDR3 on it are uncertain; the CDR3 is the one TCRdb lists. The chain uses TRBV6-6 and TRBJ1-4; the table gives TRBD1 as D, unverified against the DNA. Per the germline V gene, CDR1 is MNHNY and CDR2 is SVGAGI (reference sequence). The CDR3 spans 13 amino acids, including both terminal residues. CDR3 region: CASTPYPDRGWIM.

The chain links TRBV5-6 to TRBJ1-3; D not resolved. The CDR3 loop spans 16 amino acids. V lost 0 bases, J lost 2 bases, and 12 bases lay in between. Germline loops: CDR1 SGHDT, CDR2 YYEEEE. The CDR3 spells CASSLAVASTGNTIYF. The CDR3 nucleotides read TGTGCCAGCAGCTTGGCCGTGGCTAGCACTGGAAACACCATATATTTT.

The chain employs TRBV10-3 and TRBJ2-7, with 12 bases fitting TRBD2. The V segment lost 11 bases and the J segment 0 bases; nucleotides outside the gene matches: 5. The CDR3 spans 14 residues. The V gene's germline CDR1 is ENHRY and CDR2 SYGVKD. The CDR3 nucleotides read TGTGCCGCCAAGACTAGCGGGAGCTCCTACGAGCAGTACTTC. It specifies CAAKTSGSSYEQYF.

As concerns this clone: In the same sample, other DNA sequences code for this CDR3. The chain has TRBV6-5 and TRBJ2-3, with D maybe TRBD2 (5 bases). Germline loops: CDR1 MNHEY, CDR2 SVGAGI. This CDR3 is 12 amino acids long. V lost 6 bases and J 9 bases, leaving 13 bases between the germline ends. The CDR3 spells CASSPRTGTQYF. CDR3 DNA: TGTGCCAGCAGCCCGAGGACTGGCACGCAGTATTTT.

The CDR3 loop reads CASSLGSGRQTGELFF. The DNA of the CDR3 is TGCGCCAGCAGCTTGGGAAGCGGGAGGCAAACCGGGGAGCTGTTTTTT. V gene TRBV5-1 combines with J gene TRBJ2-2, with 9 bases lining up with TRBD2. The CDR3 sequence is 16 residues long. V dropped 0 bases and J dropped 5; count of bases not matched to a gene: 5. In germline, CDR1 is SGHRS, CDR2 YFSETQ.

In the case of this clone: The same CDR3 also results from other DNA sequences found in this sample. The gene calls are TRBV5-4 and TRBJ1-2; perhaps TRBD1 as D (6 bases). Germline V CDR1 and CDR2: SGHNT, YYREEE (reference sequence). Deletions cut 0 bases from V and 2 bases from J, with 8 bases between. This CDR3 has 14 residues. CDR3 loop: CASSLGQANYGYTF. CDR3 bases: TGTGCCAGCAGCTTGGGACAGGCAAACTATGGCTACACCTTC.

CDR3 sequence: CASSPNGVVVYEQYF. CDR3 DNA sequence: TGTGCCAGCAGCCCAAACGGGGTTGTCGTCTACGAGCAGTACTTC. The chain couples TRBV11-2 to TRBJ2-7; D might be TRBD2 (5 bases). Trimming removed 5 bases from V and 3 bases from J, with 17 bases in between. Germline values: CDR1 SGHAT, CDR2 FQNNGV. The CDR3 sequence is 15 residues long.

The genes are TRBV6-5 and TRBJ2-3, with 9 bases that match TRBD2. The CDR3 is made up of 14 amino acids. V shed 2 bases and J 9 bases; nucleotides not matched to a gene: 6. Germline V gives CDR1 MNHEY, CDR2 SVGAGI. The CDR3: CASSYLAGGGTQYF. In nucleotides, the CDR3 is TGTGCCAGCAGTTACCTTGCGGGAGGGGGGACGCAGTATTTT.

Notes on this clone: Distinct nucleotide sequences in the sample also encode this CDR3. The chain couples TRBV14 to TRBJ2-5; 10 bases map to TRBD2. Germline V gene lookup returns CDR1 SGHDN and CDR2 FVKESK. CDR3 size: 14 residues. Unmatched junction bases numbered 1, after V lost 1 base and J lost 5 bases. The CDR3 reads CASSQGAGGETQYF. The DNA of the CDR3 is TGTGCCAGCAGCCAAGGAGCGGGGGGGGAGACCCAGTACTTC.

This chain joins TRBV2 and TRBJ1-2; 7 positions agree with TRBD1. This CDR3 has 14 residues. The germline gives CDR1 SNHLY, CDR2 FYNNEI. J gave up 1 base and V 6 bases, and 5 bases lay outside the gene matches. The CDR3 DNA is TGTGCCAGCAGGCGGGGACAGCTTAACTATGGCTACACCTTC. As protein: CASRRGQLNYGYTF.

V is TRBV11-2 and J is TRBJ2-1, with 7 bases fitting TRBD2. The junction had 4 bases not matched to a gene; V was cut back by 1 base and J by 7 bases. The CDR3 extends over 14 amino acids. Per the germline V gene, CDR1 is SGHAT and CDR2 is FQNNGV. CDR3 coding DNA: TGTGCCAGCAGCTTAGCGGGGAGGGAAAATGAGCAGTTCTTC. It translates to CASSLAGRENEQFF.

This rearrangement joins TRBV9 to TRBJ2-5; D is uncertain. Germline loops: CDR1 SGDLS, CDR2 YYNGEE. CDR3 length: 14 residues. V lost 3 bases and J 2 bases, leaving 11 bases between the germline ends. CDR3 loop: CASSADSWQETQYF. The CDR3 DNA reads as TGTGCCAGCAGCGCCGATAGTTGGCAAGAGACCCAGTACTTC. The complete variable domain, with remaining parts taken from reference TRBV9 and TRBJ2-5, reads DSGVTQTPKHLITATGQRVTLRCSPRSGDLSVYWYQQSLDQGLQFLIQYYNGEERAKGNILERFSAQQFPDLHSELNLSSLELGDSALYFCASSADSWQETQYFGPGTRLLVL.

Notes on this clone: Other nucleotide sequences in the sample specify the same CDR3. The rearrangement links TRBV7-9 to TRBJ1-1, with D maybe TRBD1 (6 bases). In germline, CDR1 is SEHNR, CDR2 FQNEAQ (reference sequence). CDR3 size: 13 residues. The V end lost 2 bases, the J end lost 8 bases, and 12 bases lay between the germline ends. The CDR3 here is CASSLSAGTEAFF. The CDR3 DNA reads TGTGCCAGCAGCTTAAGCGCCGGGACAGAAGCTTTCTTT.

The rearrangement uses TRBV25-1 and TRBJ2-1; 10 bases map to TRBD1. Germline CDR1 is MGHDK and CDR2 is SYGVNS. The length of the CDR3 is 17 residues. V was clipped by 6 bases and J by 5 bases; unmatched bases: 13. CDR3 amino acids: CASSTISRDRGHNEQFF. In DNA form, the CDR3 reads TGTGCCAGCAGCACGATCTCCCGGGACAGGGGCCACAATGAGCAGTTCTTC.